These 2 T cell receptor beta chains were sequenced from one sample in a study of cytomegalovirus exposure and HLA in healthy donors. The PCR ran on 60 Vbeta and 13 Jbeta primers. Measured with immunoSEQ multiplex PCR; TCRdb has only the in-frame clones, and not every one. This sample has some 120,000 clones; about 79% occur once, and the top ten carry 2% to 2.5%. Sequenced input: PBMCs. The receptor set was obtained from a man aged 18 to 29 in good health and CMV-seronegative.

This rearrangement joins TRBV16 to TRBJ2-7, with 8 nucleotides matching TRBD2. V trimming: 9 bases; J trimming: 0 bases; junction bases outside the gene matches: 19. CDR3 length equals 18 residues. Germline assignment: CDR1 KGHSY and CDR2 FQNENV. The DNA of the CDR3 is TGTGCCAGAGTAGGGTTGGTAGCGGGGATCTCGAGCTCCTACGAGCAGTACGTC. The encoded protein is CARVGLVAGISSSYEQYV.

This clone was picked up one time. The DNA of the CDR3 is TGTGCCAGTAGTACCACAGGGGACTCCTACAATGAGCAGTTCTTC. Its protein is CASSTTGDSYNEQFF. This sequence joins TRBV19 and TRBJ2-1; 7 bases line up with TRBD1. The V and J ends lost 4 bases and 0 bases, in that order; junction bases with no gene match: 3. Germline lookup yields CDR1 LNHDA and CDR2 SQIVND (reference sequence). The CDR3 totals 15 residues.